One and the same sample provided the 11 T cell receptor beta chains below, sequenced in a study of T cell responses to AZD1222 COVID-19 vaccine. Here immunoSEQ multiplex PCR was the method, and the copy in TCRdb shows in-frame clones only, minus some. The sample contains 85,000 or so clones, around 90% of which appear only once. The sequencing used peripheral blood, collected 28 days after the second AZD1222 dose. The receptors here all came from an adult who received the AZD1222 COVID-19 vaccine.

This clone was seen once. V gene TRBV5-1 combines with J gene TRBJ1-1; TRBD1 agrees at 9 bases. Germline trimming cut 6 bases from V and 4 bases from J; bases unmatched to any gene: 10. The CDR3 contains 15 residues. CDR1 and CDR2 from the germline V gene are SGHRS and YFSETQ. The CDR3 protein is CASTLTPTGGTEAFF. CDR3 coding DNA: TGCGCCAGCACACTTACCCCGACAGGGGGCACTGAAGCTTTCTTT.

This clone occurred a few times. V gene TRBV19 combines with J gene TRBJ2-7; TRBD1 matches 8 bases. CDR1 and CDR2 from the germline V gene are LNHDA and SQIVND (reference sequence). V gave up 5 bases and J gave up 0 bases; unmatched junction bases: 9. The CDR3 totals 16 residues. The CDR3 loop reads CASSARGQESSYEQYF. In DNA, the CDR3 is TGTGCCAGTAGTGCGAGGGGACAGGAGAGCTCCTACGAGCAGTACTTC.

This chain uses TRBV10-3 with TRBJ1-5; no firm D call. The CDR3 consists of 14 residues. Germline values: CDR1 ENHRY, CDR2 SYGVKD. Trimming took 4 bases from V and 2 from J, leaving 9 bases between them. In DNA, the CDR3 is TGTGCCATCAGTGCAGGTCTGCGCAATCAGCCCCAGCATTTT. Translation: CAISAGLRNQPQHF.

The chain joins TRBV19 to TRBJ2-2, with 8 bases lining up with TRBD2. Germline CDR1 reads LNHDA; CDR2 reads SQIVND (reference sequence). V gave up 8 bases and J gave up 4 bases; unmatched junction bases: 15. CDR3 size: 17 residues. DNA for the CDR3: TGTGCCAGTCCCCCCCGCGGCGCGGGAGGCTCCACCGGGGAGCTGTTTTTT. Translating gives CASPPRGAGGSTGELFF.

CDR3 in DNA: TGTGCCAGTATGGCAGAGAGCTACGAGCAGTACTTC. Amino acids: CASMAESYEQYF. The chain combines TRBV19 with TRBJ2-7, with no clear D. Germline V CDR1 and CDR2: LNHDA, SQIVND (reference sequence). With 7 bases removed from V and 3 bases from J, the gap between germline ends came to 10 bases. The CDR3 loop spans 12 amino acids.

This clone has more than one count but fewer than ten. The V gene is TRBV7-2, the J gene TRBJ1-5, with a tentative D call TRBD1 (5 bases). This CDR3 has 12 amino acids. Germline CDR1 reads SGHTA; CDR2 reads FQGNSA. V was clipped by 4 bases and J by 6 bases, with 7 bases between them. The CDR3 spells CASSSRGQPQHF. The DNA for the CDR3 is TGTGCCAGCAGCTCAAGGGGTCAGCCCCAGCATTTT.

A few counts support this clone. This sequence joins TRBV5-1 and TRBJ1-4; tentatively, D is TRBD1 (5 bases). The V and J ends lost 0 bases and 6 bases respectively, with 6 bases between them. The CDR3 has 13 residues. Germline V gene sequence: CDR1 SGHRS, CDR2 YFSETQ. CDR3 loop: CASSLATDEKLFF. The CDR3 nucleotides read TGCGCCAGCAGCTTGGCGACAGATGAAAAACTGTTTTTT.

The chain recombines TRBV29-1 with TRBJ2-7; no definite D call. From germline, CDR1 is SQVTM and CDR2 ANQGSEA. V was shortened by 6 bases and J by 3 bases, with 12 bases between the two germline ends. The CDR3 length is 12 residues. The CDR3 bases are TGCAGCGTGGGCCCCTCGGGCTACGAGCAGTACTTC. It is translated as CSVGPSGYEQYF.

The chain couples TRBV7-8 to TRBJ2-1; D perhaps matches TRBD2 (6 bases). Germline V CDR1 and CDR2: SGHVS, FQNEAQ. The length of the CDR3 is 15 residues. Trimming pared 7 bases from V and 7 bases from J, leaving 20 bases between. The CDR3 is CASTSRGGTWNEQFF. CDR3 DNA: TGTGCCAGCACCTCGCGTGGGGGGACCTGGAATGAGCAGTTCTTC.

This chain uses TRBV27 with TRBJ1-5; D uncertain. Germline loops: CDR1 MNHEY, CDR2 SMNVEV (reference sequence). Trimming removed 3 bases at V and 4 bases at J, with 13 bases between. This CDR3 has 15 amino acids. CDR3 DNA: TGTGCCAGCAGTTTCCAGACTGGGGTTAATCAGCCCCAGCATTTT. This gives the protein CASSFQTGVNQPQHF.

The V and J genes are TRBV9 and TRBJ2-3, with TRBD1 identical over 11 bases. The ends lost 3 bases at V and 0 bases at J; junction bases unmatched: 9. The germline V gene encodes CDR1 SGDLS and CDR2 YYNGEE. This CDR3 is 18 amino acids long. Written as DNA, the CDR3 is TGTGCCAGCAGCGACCCGGGACAGGGGGTCTCTAGCACAGATACGCAGTATTTT. Protein sequence: CASSDPGQGVSSTDTQYF.